The present TCR beta chain was sequenced within a study of blood T cells in healthy people across ages. A J-beta primer mix and a sample-barcoded 5' primer were used in a second PCR of roughly 7 to 12 cycles. Each sample yielded at least 2.5 million CDR3-containing paired-end reads. Via MiXCR, TCRdb re-called the 5' RACE reads, giving one row per CDR3 protein. This table has under 2,000,000 distinct CDR3 sequences, 49% appearing once. This clonotype was detected ten times or more. V was clipped by 4 bases and J by 5 bases, with 9 bases between them. In germline, CDR1 is SGDLS, CDR2 YYNGEE. This CDR3 spans 12 amino acids.

This sequence joins TRBV9 and TRBJ2-5; D is unclear. Sequenced sample: blood. The source of this sequence is a woman between 35 and 50 years old in good health. CDR3 amino acids: CASSPSSETQYF. The CDR3 region has the DNA TGTGCCAGCAGCCCCTCCTCGGAGACCCAGTACTTC. The full variable domain, with the rest looked up from reference TRBV9 and TRBJ2-5, is DSGVTQTPKHLITATGQRVTLRCSPRSGDLSVYWYQQSLDQGLQFLIQYYNGEERAKGNILERFSAQQFPDLHSELNLSSLELGDSALYFCASSPSSETQYFGPGTRLLVL.